A selection of T cell receptor beta chains follows, all from one sample in a study of blood T cell repertoires in COVID-19. Some clones are missing from TCRdb's copy, which holds only in-frame ones; the method was immunoSEQ multiplex PCR. The sample has roughly 76,000 clones; around 88% are singletons. The sample taken for sequencing was peripheral blood. The origin of the receptors is a man under 40 with acute or convalescent COVID-19. Each CDR3 is given with its conserved first and last residue. Each record gives: J gene, CDR3 length, D gene, clone size, V gene, CDR3 DNA, CDR3 protein. The D gene is left open where the match is weak. A row's size may be missing; if present it is once, few, many or a size class.

>TRBJ2-2|14|.|.|TRBV5-6
TGTGCCAGCAGCTTTACAGGGTTTGCCGGGGAGCTGTTTTTT
CASSFTGFAGELFF
>TRBJ2-1|18|TRBD2|few|TRBV4-1
TGCGCCAGCAGCCAAGTTTCTTGGGGACTAGCGGGAAACAATGAGCAGTTCTTC
CASSQVSWGLAGNNEQFF
>TRBJ1-2|14|TRBD1|.|TRBV28
TGTGCCAGCAGGACAGGGTCCGCGGTATATGGCTACACCTTC
CASRTGSAVYGYTF
>TRBJ2-2|13|TRBD1|.|TRBV9
TGTGCCAGCAGCCCGGACAGGGCCGGGGAGCTGTTTTTT
CASSPDRAGELFF
>TRBJ2-3|17|TRBD2|.|TRBV30
TGTGCCTGGAGCGGCGGTGAGCGGGGGGCTAGCACAGATACGCAGTATTTT
CAWSGGERGASTDTQYF
>TRBJ2-7|13|TRBD1|.|TRBV6-5
TGTGCCAGCGAGGGGACAGTGGCCGGCGAGCAGTACTTC
CASEGTVAGEQYF
>TRBJ1-5|15|.|.|TRBV28
TGTGCCAGCAGTTTAATGGGTCAGGTCAATCAGCCCCAGCATTTT
CASSLMGQVNQPQHF
>TRBJ2-6|16|.|.|TRBV11-2
TGTGCCAGCAGCTTTTTAGGGGTTGGGCAGGCGTCGATCCTGACTTTC
CASSFLGVGQASILTF
>TRBJ1-2|19|TRBD1|.|TRBV7-9
TGTGCCAGCAGCTTAGCCCTGGCAGGGGGGAAGTATGCTAACTATGGCTACACCTTC
CASSLALAGGKYANYGYTF
>TRBJ1-5|14|TRBD1|.|TRBV2
TGTGCCAGCAGAACCGGGACAGGCTTCCAGCCCCAGCATTTT
CASRTGTGFQPQHF
>TRBJ1-2|17|.|.|TRBV5-6
TGTGCCAGCAACAACCTTCAGCTCCGGGGTTATTGGTATGGCTACACCTTC
CASNNLQLRGYWYGYTF
>TRBJ1-4|17|.|.|TRBV18
TGTGCCAGCTCAATGCAGGCCCTAATTGCAACTAATGAAAAACTGTTTTTT
CASSMQALIATNEKLFF
>TRBJ1-1|10|TRBD1|few|TRBV29-1
TGCAGCGTCAGGACAGGTGGGGCTTTCTTT
CSVRTGGAFF
>TRBJ1-3|13|.|.|TRBV21-1
TGTGCCAGCAGCAGTATCCCTGGAAACACCATATATTTT
CASSSIPGNTIYF
>TRBJ1-6|13|.|.|TRBV28
TGTGCCAGCAGCAGGACAGCTGATTCACCCCTCCACTTT
CASSRTADSPLHF
>TRBJ2-3|14|TRBD2|.|TRBV19
TGTGCCAGTAGTGGGACTAGACGTAGGGATACGCAGTATTTT
CASSGTRRRDTQYF
>TRBJ2-5|16|.|.|TRBV4-1
TGCGCCAGCAGCCCCATTGGGCTGACAGCCCAAGAGACCCAGTACTTC
CASSPIGLTAQETQYF
>TRBJ1-1|15|.|.|TRBV7-9
TGTGCCAGCAGCTTAGGCGCGGGGCTGAACACTGAAGCTTTCTTT
CASSLGAGLNTEAFF
>TRBJ2-7|15|TRBD2|.|TRBV28
TGTGCCAGCAGCCCGGGACTAGCGGGCGGCTACGAGCAGTACTTC
CASSPGLAGGYEQYF
>TRBJ2-7|13|TRBD1|.|TRBV5-1
TGCGCCAGCAGCTCCCAGGGGGCGGAAGAGCAGTACTTC
CASSSQGAEEQYF
>TRBJ2-1|14|.|.|TRBV14
TGTGCCAGCAGACGTCGAGACGGGGAGAGAAAGCAGTTCTTC
CASRRRDGERKQFF
>TRBJ2-3|15|TRBD1|.|TRBV10-3
TGTGCCATAAGTCTCGACAGGGCGAGCACAGATACGCAGTATTTT
CAISLDRASTDTQYF
>TRBJ2-3|16|.|.|TRBV21-1
TGTGCCAGCAGCCGACCCGGGACACTCAGCACAGATACGCAGTATTTT
CASSRPGTLSTDTQYF
>TRBJ2-1|11|.|.|TRBV20-1
TGCAGTGCTAGAGCAGACAATGAGCAGTTCTTC
CSARADNEQFF
>TRBJ2-7|17|.|.|TRBV11-2
TGTGCCAGCAGCTTAGGGACAGGAGGGGGCCTCTCCTACGAGCAGTACTTC
CASSLGTGGGLSYEQYF
>TRBJ2-1|15|TRBD1|.|TRBV3-1/TRBV3-2
TGTGCCAGCACCCAAACGGACAGGTCCTACAATGAGCAGTTCTTC
CASTQTDRSYNEQFF
>TRBJ2-2|16|.|.|TRBV27
TGTGCCAGCAGCACGACAGACCTAGGCGCGGACGGGGAGCTGTTTTTT
CASSTTDLGADGELFF
>TRBJ2-7|12|.|.|TRBV24-1
TGTGCCACCAGTGTCGGGGAGAACGAGCAGTACTTC
CATSVGENEQYF
>TRBJ2-3|14|.|.|TRBV7-2
TGTGCCAGCAGCTGGGGGGAGGGCACAGATACGCAGTATTTT
CASSWGEGTDTQYF
>TRBJ1-5|15|TRBD1|few|TRBV4-1
TGCGCCAGCAGCCAGACAGGGACGACTGGTCAGCCCCAGCATTTT
CASSQTGTTGQPQHF
>TRBJ2-1|14|.|.|TRBV5-1
TGCGCCAGCAGCTTGGCACGGGGTAGCGGTGAGCAGTTCTTC
CASSLARGSGEQFF
>TRBJ2-6|22|TRBD1|.|TRBV23-1
TGCGCCAGCAGTCAATCCACTCTCCTTTTGGACAGGGCGGGAACCGGGGCCAACGTCCTGACTTTC
CASSQSTLLLDRAGTGANVLTF
>TRBJ2-5|16|.|.|TRBV28
TGTGCCAGCAGTTTAGGGGTTCGGGAAGATGGGGAGACCCAGTACTTC
CASSLGVREDGETQYF
>TRBJ2-6|14|.|.|TRBV18
TGTGCCAGCTCACTTGAGGTCGGGGCCAACGTCCTGACTTTC
CASSLEVGANVLTF
>TRBJ1-5|14|.|.|TRBV28
TGTGCCAGCAGTTTACCGATGGGGGGGCAGCCCCAGCATTTT
CASSLPMGGQPQHF
>TRBJ2-7|14|.|.|TRBV7-9
TGTGCCAGCAGCTTCCAACTAGGGCCCTACGAGCAGTACTTC
CASSFQLGPYEQYF
>TRBJ1-4|13|.|once|TRBV18
TGTGCCAGCTCGAATAACAGGGAATCGAAACTGTTTTTT
CASSNNRESKLFF
>TRBJ2-2|16|TRBD2|.|TRBV30
TGTGCCTGGATGAGACGCGGGAGGGCGGGGACCGGGGAGCTGTTTTTT
CAWMRRGRAGTGELFF
>TRBJ2-2|18|TRBD2|once|TRBV3-1/TRBV3-2
TGTGCCAGCAGCCAAGATCGACTAGCGGGAGGGCCGAGCGGGGAGCTGTTTTTT
CASSQDRLAGGPSGELFF
>TRBJ1-3|17|TRBD1|.|TRBV28
TGTGCCAGCAGCCTCTTCAGGACAGGGGGAGATGGAAACACCATATATTTT
CASSLFRTGGDGNTIYF